This section outlines one TCR beta chain sequence together with its context. This receptor's antigen is unknown. No base-level quality is on record; no much larger clone is a single base apart. Via the germline V gene, CDR1 is SGHAT and CDR2 FQNNGV. V and J lose 6 bases and 1 base, and a span of 4 bases separates them. The CDR3 measures 12 amino acids from cysteine to phenylalanine. The entry retains the CDR3 DNA only, 36 bases that are in frame from base 1. The entry originates in a study of blood T cells in healthy people across ages (dated by TCRdb to about 2015). As for the study more broadly: In model experiments, roughly one uniquely barcoded TCR beta cDNA molecule per two T cells was captured by template switching. The donors were divided into four age groups: young (average approximately 15 years), middle-aged (approximately 41), aged (approximately 62) and long-lived (about 90). For two donors (one aged 18 to 30 and one aged 80 or older), the study analyzed two additional independent replicas of 1 million unique cDNA reads from the same blood draw. To avoid experimental bias, donors of different ages were randomly spread across the sequencing lanes. Using deep sequencing normalized with unique cDNA molecular identifiers, the study measured how TCR beta repertoire diversity changes with age. What the research found in general, with its limitations: Because the CMV infection status of the donors was unknown, age-related changes in expanded clonotypes may potentially have been confounded. As age increased, observed TCR beta diversity per million T cells dropped in a roughly linear way, and a significant reduction was already evident by age 40. Estimates of total diversity from one million sequenced T cells were regarded as lower bounds and underestimates. Compared with the aged group, the long-lived group had more naive CD4+ T cells, fewer expanded clones and increased TCR diversity, suggesting age selection. Because profiling used bulk unsorted PBMCs, naive and antigen-experienced compartments could not be compared conclusively. Observed TCR beta diversity correlated strongly with the percentage of naive T cells measured by flow cytometry.

Library creation used 5' RACE. For sequencing, an Illumina HiSeq 2500 was employed. A second PCR of about 6 to 12 cycles was run with a J-beta primer mix and a sample-barcoded 5' primer. A template-switch 5' adaptor carrying 12 random nucleotides introduced a unique molecular identifier onto each TCR beta cDNA molecule. At least 3 million CDR3-containing paired-end reads were obtained from each sample. The Mint cDNA synthesis kit, primed by a TRBC-specific oligonucleotide, was used to synthesize first-strand cDNA from all RNA. Following uracil-DNA glycosylase treatment, a first 18-cycle PCR with universal primers M1SS and BC2_uni_R was performed on all cDNA. The paper's processing steps were these. For normalization, 1 million high-quality reads, each with a distinct molecular identifier, were randomly selected from each sample. Reads with shared molecular identifiers were discarded instead of being binned into consensus sequences. MiTCR, set to a Q25 quality threshold and the strictest error-elimination algorithm, was used for CDR3 identification, clonotype clustering and error correction. Lower-bound total TCR beta diversity was estimated with a nonparametric unseen species model using Euler transformation. TCRdb trimmed the raw reads at Q25, called clones with MiXCR and kept productive beta chains. Each CDR3 protein gets just one entry, which takes the most common genes and DNA from the rows behind it. TCRdb's processing, not the study's, gives the V and J calls here. The sample has 600,000 to 800,000 distinct CDR3 sequences on record, approximately 52% of them singletons. Roughly 13% of the sample is held by the ten biggest clonotypes.

Donors were a few dozen systemically healthy Caucasian individuals from Russia aged roughly 6 to 90 years. Each donor gave roughly 11 milliliters of peripheral blood, drawn into EDTA-treated Vacutainer tubes. Ficoll-Paque density-gradient centrifugation was used to isolate PBMCs, with at least 7 million obtained per sample. Trizol reagent was used to extract total RNA from PBMCs, with at least 6 micrograms per sample. For every donor, an aliquot of PBMCs went through flow cytometry to measure the percentages of naive CD45RAhigh/CD27high T cells. The V and J genes are TRBV11-2 and TRBJ2-4; confidence is insufficient to name the D gene. The receptor was isolated from an elderly woman in good health. The sequenced sample was blood. The DNA sequence is as follows: TGTGCCAGCAGGGGGGCCAAAAACATTCAGTACTTC. Its protein product is CASRGAKNIQYF.